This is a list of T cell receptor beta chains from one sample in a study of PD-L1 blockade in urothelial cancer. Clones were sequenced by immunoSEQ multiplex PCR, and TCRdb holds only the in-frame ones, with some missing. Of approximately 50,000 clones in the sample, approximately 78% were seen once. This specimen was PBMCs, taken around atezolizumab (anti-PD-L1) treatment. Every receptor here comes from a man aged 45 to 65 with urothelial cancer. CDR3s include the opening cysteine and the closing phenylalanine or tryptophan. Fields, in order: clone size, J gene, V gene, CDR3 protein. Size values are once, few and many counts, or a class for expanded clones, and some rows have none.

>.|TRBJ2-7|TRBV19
CASSAPRSLRDRKTYEQYF
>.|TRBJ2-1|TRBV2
CASSARATGQGAYNEQFF
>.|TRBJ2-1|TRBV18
CASSLGTGLNEQFF
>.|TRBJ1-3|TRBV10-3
CAISLGTSNSGNTIYF
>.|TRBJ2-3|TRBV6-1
CASGGDTQYF
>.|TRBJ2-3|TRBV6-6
CASSYGRKADTQYF
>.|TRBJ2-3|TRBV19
CASSMGQTYDTQYF
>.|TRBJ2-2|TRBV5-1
CASSQKGLAGGNTGELFF
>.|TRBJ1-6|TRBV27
CASTPQGGYNSPLHF
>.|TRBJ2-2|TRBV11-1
CASSAYGTRNTGELFF
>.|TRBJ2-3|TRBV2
CASSGLAGPSTDTQYF
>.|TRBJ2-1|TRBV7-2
CASSQHSWRGKSYNEQFF
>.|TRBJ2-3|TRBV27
CASTDRADTQYF
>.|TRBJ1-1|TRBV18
CASSPWRGDTEAFF
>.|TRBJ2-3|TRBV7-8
CASSSPPRGTRETDTQYF
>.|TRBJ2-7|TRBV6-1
CASSDPGASSYEQYF
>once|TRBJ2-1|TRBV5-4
CASSVGTSANNEQFF
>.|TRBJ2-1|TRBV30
CAWSGAGARNEQFF
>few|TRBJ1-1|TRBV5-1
CASSENSAVRSTEAFF
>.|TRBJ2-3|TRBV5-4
CASAPSGTADTQYF
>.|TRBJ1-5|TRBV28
CASRGPGGSNQPQHF
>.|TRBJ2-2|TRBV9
CASRQSGTENTGELFF
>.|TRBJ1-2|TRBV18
CASSPLQPGQGAGGYTF
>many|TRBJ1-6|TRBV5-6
CASAFGSSYNSPLHF
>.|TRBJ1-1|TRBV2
CASSARVTEAFF
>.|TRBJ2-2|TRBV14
CASRPTGTGGAGELFF
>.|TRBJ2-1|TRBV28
CASRTSGGAGEQFF
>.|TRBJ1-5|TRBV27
CASSSTSNQPQHF
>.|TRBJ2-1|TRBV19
CASSFGGPYNEQFF
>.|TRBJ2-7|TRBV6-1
CASSDLTLRQGRSYEQYF
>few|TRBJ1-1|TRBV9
CASRQREGRDSEAFF
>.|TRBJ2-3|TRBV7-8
CASSLRGSSTDTQYF
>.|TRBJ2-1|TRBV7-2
CASSLDPSSEQFF
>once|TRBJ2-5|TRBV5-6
CASSLSPRGETQYF
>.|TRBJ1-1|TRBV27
CASSFRRGQGSDEAFF
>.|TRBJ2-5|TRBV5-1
CASSLAGGKETQYF
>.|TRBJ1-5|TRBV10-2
CASSEIGQGPNQPQHF
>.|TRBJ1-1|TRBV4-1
CASSQEDQGGTEAFF
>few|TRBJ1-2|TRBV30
CAWRIPWQGRSYGYTF
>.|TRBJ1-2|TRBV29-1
CSVGTPGTGGGYGYTF
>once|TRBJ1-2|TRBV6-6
CASSSPDTQINYGYTF
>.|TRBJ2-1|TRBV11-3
CASSLTGTGTVGEQFF
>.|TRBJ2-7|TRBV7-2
CASSRTSGTSYEQYF
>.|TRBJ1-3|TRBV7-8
CASSLAGDSSGNTIYF
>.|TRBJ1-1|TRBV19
CASSRQGRGNTEAFF
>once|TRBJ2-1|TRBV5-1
CASSLVAGSSYNEQFF
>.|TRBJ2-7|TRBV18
CASSGTRTLNEQYF